These 26 T cell receptor beta chains were sequenced from one sample in a study of blood T cell repertoires in COVID-19. Profiled with immunoSEQ multiplex PCR; TCRdb holds only in-frame clones, not every one. The sample consists of 100,000 to 150,000 clones, more than 60% of them appearing once. Source material: peripheral blood. These receptors were obtained from a woman in her 70s with acute or convalescent COVID-19.

The rearrangement joins TRBV29-1 to TRBJ1-3; TRBD1 agrees at 7 bases. This CDR3 spans 13 amino acids. V dropped 6 bases and J dropped 8; count of bases not matched to a gene: 10. Looked up from germline, CDR1 is SQVTM and CDR2 is ANQGSEA. CDR3 DNA: TGCAGCGTAAAAGGGACAGACTCCCACACCATATATTTT. Translated: CSVKGTDSHTIYF.

The chain couples TRBV6-5 to TRBJ2-7; no reliable D call. CDR3 length equals 14 residues. In germline, CDR1 is MNHEY, CDR2 SVGAGI. V lost 5 bases to trimming and J lost 2 bases, with 13 bases between them. The CDR3 sequence is CASSPPPFPYEQYF. In DNA form, the CDR3 reads TGTGCCAGCAGTCCCCCCCCCTTTCCCTACGAGCAGTACTTC.

This clone was seen once. V gene TRBV19 combines with J gene TRBJ1-2; TRBD1 is a possible D gene (5 bases). Germline loops: CDR1 LNHDA, CDR2 SQIVND (reference sequence). The CDR3 is made up of 14 amino acids. V gave up 3 bases and J gave up 2 bases, with 10 bases separating them. CDR3 in amino acids: CASSMHDSNYGYTF. CDR3 nucleotide sequence: TGTGCCAGTAGTATGCATGACAGCAACTATGGCTACACCTTC. The whole variable domain, remainder taken from reference TRBV19 and TRBJ1-2, is DGGITQSPKYLFRKEGQNVTLSCEQNLNHDAMYWYRQDPGQGLRLIYYSQIVNDFQKGDIAEGYSVSREKKESFPLTVTSAQKNPTAFYLCASSMHDSNYGYTFGSGTRLTVV.

This clone was seen ten or more times. The chain couples TRBV19 to TRBJ2-5, with a tentative D call TRBD1 (8 bases). Germline loops: CDR1 LNHDA, CDR2 SQIVND (reference sequence). The CDR3 has 14 amino acids. V lost 5 bases, J lost 4 bases, and 14 bases lay in between. CDR3: CASSAYRGGETQYF. The DNA of the CDR3 is TGTGCCAGTAGTGCCTACAGGGGGGGAGAGACCCAGTACTTC.

This clone was counted only a few times. The V gene is TRBV10-3, the J gene TRBJ2-3; 8 bases fit TRBD2. This CDR3 contains 13 residues. Germline CDR1 reads ENHRY; CDR2 reads SYGVKD. J lost 0 bases, V lost 10 bases, and 3 bases had no gene match. CDR3 DNA sequence: TGTGCCACCTTAGCGGGGAGCACAGATACGCAGTATTTT. Protein: CATLAGSTDTQYF.

The gene calls are TRBV5-1 and TRBJ1-5; 7 bases map to TRBD1. Looked up from germline, CDR1 is SGHRS and CDR2 is YFSETQ. With V trimmed by 0 bases and J by 1 base, 10 bases remained unmatched. CDR3 length equals 18 residues. The CDR3 DNA follows: TGCGCCAGCAGCTTGGTCCCTCCCGCGACAGGGAGCAATCAGCCCCAGCATTTT. Its translation is CASSLVPPATGSNQPQHF.

This clone showed up just once. The V and J genes are TRBV10-3 and TRBJ1-5; D is undetermined. V lost 3 bases to trimming and J lost 6 bases, with 9 bases between them. The CDR3 sequence is 13 residues long. The germline gives CDR1 ENHRY, CDR2 SYGVKD. The CDR3 sequence: CAISEAGIQPQHF. CDR3 DNA sequence: TGTGCCATCAGTGAAGCAGGTATTCAGCCCCAGCATTTT.

The V call is TRBV2, the J call TRBJ2-1, with D perhaps matching TRBD2 (5 bases). In germline, CDR1 is SNHLY, CDR2 FYNNEI. The CDR3 is made up of 13 amino acids. The V and J ends lost 10 bases and 4 bases respectively, with 14 bases between them. The CDR3 DNA follows: TGTGCCATCTCCTCCTCGGGGTACAATGAGCAGTTCTTC. It encodes CAISSSGYNEQFF.

There are a few counts of this clone. This chain links TRBV7-8 with TRBJ2-6; 11 bases line up with TRBD2. From germline, CDR1 is SGHVS and CDR2 FQNEAQ. This CDR3 has 17 amino acids. V dropped 1 base and J dropped 2; count of bases not matched to a gene: 1. The CDR3 spells CASSLGLAGTGANVLTF. The CDR3 DNA reads as TGTGCCAGCAGCTTAGGACTAGCGGGAACTGGGGCCAACGTCCTGACTTTC.

This sequence joins TRBV27 and TRBJ1-5, with no clear D. The germline V gene has CDR1 MNHEY and CDR2 SMNVEV (reference sequence). The CDR3 loop spans 15 amino acids. Trimming took off 6 bases at V and 2 bases at J, with 14 bases between the two ends. The CDR3 DNA follows: TGTGCCAGCAGACCCTCGACAACCGGCAATCAGCCCCAGCATTTT. Protein product: CASRPSTTGNQPQHF.

This CDR3 is CASSLRRQGEKKETQYF. CDR3 DNA sequence: TGTGCCAGCAGCTTAAGGAGACAGGGGGAAAAGAAAGAGACCCAGTACTTC. The chain uses TRBV5-6 and TRBJ2-5, with TRBD1 identical over 9 bases. J lost 3 bases, V lost 2 bases, and 11 bases had no gene match. The CDR3 length is 17 residues. Germline-derived CDR1 and CDR2 are SGHDT and YYEEEE.

The J gene is TRBJ2-5, the V gene TRBV28; 11 nucleotides match TRBD2. Germline V gives CDR1 MDHEN, CDR2 SYDVKM. This CDR3 is 19 amino acids long. The ends lost 6 bases at V and 4 bases at J; junction bases unmatched: 19. This CDR3 is CASRAALKRTSGLRETQYF. CDR3 sequence (DNA): TGTGCCAGCAGGGCGGCCCTTAAAAGGACTAGCGGGCTGCGAGAGACCCAGTACTTC.

The count of this clone is one. The V and J genes are TRBV3-1 (or the pseudogene TRBV3-2) and TRBJ1-2; 10 nucleotides line up with TRBD1. J lost 6 bases, V lost 1 base, and 5 bases had no gene match. This CDR3 is built from 15 residues. The germline V gene has CDR1 LGHDT and CDR2 YNNKEL (reference sequence). In nucleotides, the CDR3 is TGTGCCAGCAGCCAAGGGGGACAGGGGAAGGATGGCTACACCTTC. It codes for CASSQGGQGKDGYTF.

This clone has just one count. The chain is built from TRBV4-1 and TRBJ1-3; D unclear. In germline, CDR1 is MGHRA, CDR2 YSYEKL. V gave up 3 bases and J gave up 2 bases, with 14 bases separating them. There are 16 residues in the CDR3. This CDR3 is CASSQTLGRTGNTIYF. The CDR3 DNA sequence: TGCGCCAGCAGCCAGACGTTAGGGAGAACTGGAAACACCATATATTTT.

The chain recombines TRBV6-5 with TRBJ2-5; D is unclear. V lost 5 bases and J 5 bases, leaving 15 bases between the germline ends. The CDR3 has 14 amino acids. In germline, CDR1 is MNHEY, CDR2 SVGAGI. CDR3 DNA sequence: TGTGCCAGCAGTCATAACTTGGCGCGGGAGACCCAGTACTTC. Residues: CASSHNLARETQYF.

Written as DNA, the CDR3 is TGTGCCAGCAGCCACCTGACTAGTGACAACGAGCAGTACTTC. This codes for CASSHLTSDNEQYF. The chain couples TRBV11-1 to TRBJ2-7; D possibly corresponds to TRBD2 (6 bases). This CDR3 spans 14 amino acids. Trimming shortened V by 5 bases and J by 5 bases, and 16 bases separated the two germline ends. The germline CDR1 and CDR2 sequences are SGHAT and FQDESV (reference sequence).

CDR3 nucleotides: TGTGCCAGCAGCTTATCCGGACAGCCCCAAGAGACCCAGTACTTC. This codes for CASSLSGQPQETQYF. This sequence joins TRBV7-2 and TRBJ2-5, with D possibly TRBD1 on 6 matching bases. From germline, CDR1 is SGHTA and CDR2 FQGNSA. Trimming took 2 bases from V and 1 from J, leaving 11 bases between them. CDR3 length: 15 amino acids.

J is TRBJ2-1 and V is TRBV10-2; 7 bases are shared with TRBD2. Germline loops: CDR1 WSHSY, CDR2 SAAADI. Trimming at V came to 6 bases and at J to 10 bases, leaving 9 bases not matched to a gene. CDR3 length: 13 amino acids. The CDR3 DNA reads as TGCGCCAGCAGGCCCGGGACTATGGGGGAGCAGTTCTTC. Amino acid sequence: CASRPGTMGEQFF.

This clone has a single count. The V gene is TRBV18, the J gene TRBJ2-7; no clear D gene. This CDR3 contains 16 residues. Germline CDR1 reads KGHSH; CDR2 reads LQKENI. The V gene lost 5 bases and the J gene lost 3 bases, with 20 bases spanning the gap. The CDR3 region is CASSSAADNSYYEQYF. DNA for the CDR3: TGTGCCAGCTCATCAGCTGCCGACAACTCGTACTACGAGCAGTACTTC.

The chain employs TRBV27 and TRBJ2-3; 12 nucleotides match TRBD2. Germline CDR1 reads MNHEY; CDR2 reads SMNVEV (reference sequence). The CDR3 is made up of 15 amino acids. V was clipped by 2 bases and J by 4 bases; unmatched bases: 1. The CDR3: CASSLLAGGPDTQYF. CDR3 in DNA: TGTGCCAGCAGTTTACTAGCGGGGGGGCCAGATACGCAGTATTTT.

This clone was counted a single time. Other DNA sequences from this sample encode an identical CDR3 as well. The chain links TRBV28 to TRBJ1-2; D gene unclear. The germline V gene has CDR1 MDHEN and CDR2 SYDVKM. The CDR3 extends over 13 amino acids. Trimming took off 3 bases at V and 2 bases at J, with 7 bases between the two ends. As DNA, the CDR3 is TGTGCCAGCAGTTTGGGAGGCAACTATGGCTACACCTTC. It yields the protein CASSLGGNYGYTF.

This clone was seen a few times. Additional DNA sequences in this sample encode the identical CDR3. V gene TRBV18 combines with J gene TRBJ1-1; 9 bases align to TRBD1. Germline CDR1 and CDR2: KGHSH and LQKENI. The CDR3 is 14 residues long. V dropped 3 bases and J dropped 3; count of bases not matched to a gene: 2. CDR3 coding DNA: TGTGCCAGCTCACCCCGACAGGGGGACACTGAAGCTTTCTTT. Translation: CASSPRQGDTEAFF. Complete variable domain (other parts from reference TRBV18 and TRBJ1-1): NAGVMQNPRHLVRRRGQEARLRCSPMKGHSHVYWYRQLPEEGLKFMVYLQKENIIDESGMPKERFSAEFPKEGPSILRIQQVVRGDSAAYFCASSPRQGDTEAFFGQGTRLTVV.

This clone was seen once. The V and J genes are TRBV19 and TRBJ2-1; possible D gene TRBD1, 6 bases. This CDR3 has 16 amino acids. CDR1 LNHDA and CDR2 SQIVND come from the germline V gene (reference sequence). Trimming left V 6 bases short and J 0 bases short, with 15 bases between. CDR3 amino acids: CASRDEGHGSYNEQFF. The CDR3 DNA is TGTGCCAGTAGGGACGAGGGACACGGCTCCTACAATGAGCAGTTCTTC. Full variable domain (missing parts from reference TRBV19 and TRBJ2-1): DGGITQSPKYLFRKEGQNVTLSCEQNLNHDAMYWYRQDPGQGLRLIYYSQIVNDFQKGDIAEGYSVSREKKESFPLTVTSAQKNPTAFYLCASRDEGHGSYNEQFFGPGTRLTVL.

The chain recombines TRBV7-8 with TRBJ1-5; 11 bases are shared with TRBD1. The CDR3 has 16 amino acids. V shed 4 bases and J 5 bases; nucleotides not matched to a gene: 7. The V gene's germline CDR1 is SGHVS and CDR2 FQNEAQ. As DNA, the CDR3 is TGTGCCAGCAGCTCGGCCCGGGACAGGGGGTATCAGCCCCAGCATTTT. Translating it yields CASSSARDRGYQPQHF.

The V gene is TRBV6-1, the J gene TRBJ2-3; the match to TRBD2 covers 10 bases. Germline V gene data show CDR1 as MNHNS and CDR2 as SASEGT. Trimming at V came to 4 bases and at J to 3 bases, leaving 7 bases not matched to a gene. CDR3 length: 16 residues. This CDR3 is CASSGASGSGTDTQYF. CDR3 sequence (DNA): TGTGCCAGCAGTGGGGCTAGCGGGAGTGGTACAGATACGCAGTATTTT.

The CDR3 here is CASSLDFGSSYNEQFF. DNA for the CDR3: TGTGCCAGCAGCTTAGATTTCGGGAGCTCCTACAATGAGCAGTTCTTC. V usage is TRBV11-3 and J usage is TRBJ2-1; maybe TRBD2 (6 bases). This CDR3 comprises 16 residues. Germline CDR1 SGHNT, CDR2 YENEEA. V lost 0 bases and J 0 bases, leaving 9 bases between the germline ends.